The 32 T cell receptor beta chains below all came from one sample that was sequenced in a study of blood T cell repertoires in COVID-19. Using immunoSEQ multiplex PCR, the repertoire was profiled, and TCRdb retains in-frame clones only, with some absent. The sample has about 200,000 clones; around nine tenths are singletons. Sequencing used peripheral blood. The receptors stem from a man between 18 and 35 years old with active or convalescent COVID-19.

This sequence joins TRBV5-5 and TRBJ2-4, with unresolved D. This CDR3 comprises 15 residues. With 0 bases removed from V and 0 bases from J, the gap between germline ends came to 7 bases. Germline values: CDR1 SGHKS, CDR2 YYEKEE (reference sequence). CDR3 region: CASSLGPGAKNIQYF. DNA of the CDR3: TGTGCCAGCAGCTTGGGTCCGGGAGCCAAAAACATTCAGTACTTC.

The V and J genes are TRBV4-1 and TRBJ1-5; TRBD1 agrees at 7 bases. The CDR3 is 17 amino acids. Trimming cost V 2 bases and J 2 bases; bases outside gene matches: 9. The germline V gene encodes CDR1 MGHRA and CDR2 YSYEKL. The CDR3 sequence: CASSQLETGMGNQPQHF. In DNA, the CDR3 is TGCGCCAGCAGCCAACTCGAGACAGGGATGGGCAATCAGCCCCAGCATTTT.

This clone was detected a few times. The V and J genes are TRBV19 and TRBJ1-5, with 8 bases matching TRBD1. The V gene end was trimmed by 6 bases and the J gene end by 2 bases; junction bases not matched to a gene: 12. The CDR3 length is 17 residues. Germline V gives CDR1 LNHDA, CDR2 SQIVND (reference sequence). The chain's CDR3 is CASRPRSGGGGNQPQHF. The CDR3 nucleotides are TGTGCCAGTAGACCGAGGTCAGGGGGCGGTGGCAATCAGCCCCAGCATTTT.

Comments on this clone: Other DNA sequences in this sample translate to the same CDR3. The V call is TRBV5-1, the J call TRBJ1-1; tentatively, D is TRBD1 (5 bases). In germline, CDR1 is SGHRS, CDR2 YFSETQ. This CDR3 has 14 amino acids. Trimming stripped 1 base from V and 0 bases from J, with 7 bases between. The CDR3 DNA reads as TGCGCCAGCAGCTTGACAGGCATGAACACTGAAGCTTTCTTT. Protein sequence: CASSLTGMNTEAFF.

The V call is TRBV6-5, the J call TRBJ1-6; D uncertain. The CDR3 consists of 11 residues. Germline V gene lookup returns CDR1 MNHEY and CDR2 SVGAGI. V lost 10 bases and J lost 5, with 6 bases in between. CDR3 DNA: TGTGCCACGGCGGATAATTCACCCCTCCACTTT. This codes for CATADNSPLHF.

CDR3 in amino acids: CASSHRQRKETQYF. The CDR3, as DNA: TGTGCCAGCAGCCACCGACAGAGAAAAGAGACCCAGTACTTC. The chain uses TRBV6-5 and TRBJ2-5; the D gene is possibly TRBD1 (5 bases). Between the trimmed V and J ends, which lost 6 bases and 3 bases, there was a span of 14 bases. The CDR3 extends over 14 amino acids. Germline CDR1 MNHEY, CDR2 SVGAGI.

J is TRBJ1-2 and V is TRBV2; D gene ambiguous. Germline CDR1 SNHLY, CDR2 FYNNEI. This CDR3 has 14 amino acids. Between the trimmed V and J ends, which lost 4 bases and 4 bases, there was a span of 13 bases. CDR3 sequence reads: CASSALDRGYGYTF. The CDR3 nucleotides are TGTGCCAGCAGTGCCTTGGACCGGGGCTATGGCTACACCTTC.

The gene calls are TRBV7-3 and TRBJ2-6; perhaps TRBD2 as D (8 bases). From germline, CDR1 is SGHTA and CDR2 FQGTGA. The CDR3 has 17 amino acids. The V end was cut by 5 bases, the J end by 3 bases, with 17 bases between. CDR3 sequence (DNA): TGTGCCAGCAGCCCCCCGGGAGGGGGCATTGGGGCCAACGTCCTGACTTTC. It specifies CASSPPGGGIGANVLTF.

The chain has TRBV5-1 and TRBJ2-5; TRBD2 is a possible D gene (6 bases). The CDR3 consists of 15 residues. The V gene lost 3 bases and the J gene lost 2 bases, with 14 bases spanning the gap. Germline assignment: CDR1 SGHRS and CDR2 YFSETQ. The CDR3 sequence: CASSWGRTTQETQYF. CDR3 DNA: TGCGCCAGCAGCTGGGGGAGGACAACTCAAGAGACCCAGTACTTC.

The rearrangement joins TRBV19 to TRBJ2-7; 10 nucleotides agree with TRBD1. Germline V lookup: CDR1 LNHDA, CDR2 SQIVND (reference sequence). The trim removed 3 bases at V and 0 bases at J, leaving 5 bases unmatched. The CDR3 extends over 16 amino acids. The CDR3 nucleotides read TGTGCCAGTAGTATGGGGACAGGGGCCAACTCCTACGAGCAGTACTTC. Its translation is CASSMGTGANSYEQYF.

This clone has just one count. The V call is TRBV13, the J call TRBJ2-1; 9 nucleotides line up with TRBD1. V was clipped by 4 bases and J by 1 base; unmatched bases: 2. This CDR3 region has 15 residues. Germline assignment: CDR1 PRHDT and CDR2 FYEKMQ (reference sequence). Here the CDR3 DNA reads TGTGCCAGCAGCTCCGACAGGGGGTCCTACAATGAGCAGTTCTTC. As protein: CASSSDRGSYNEQFF.

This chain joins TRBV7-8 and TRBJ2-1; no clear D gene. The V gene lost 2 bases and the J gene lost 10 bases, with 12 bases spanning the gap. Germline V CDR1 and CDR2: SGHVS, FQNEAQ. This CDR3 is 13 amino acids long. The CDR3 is CASSLTTSEEQFF. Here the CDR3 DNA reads TGTGCCAGCAGCTTAACGACCTCGGAGGAGCAGTTCTTC.

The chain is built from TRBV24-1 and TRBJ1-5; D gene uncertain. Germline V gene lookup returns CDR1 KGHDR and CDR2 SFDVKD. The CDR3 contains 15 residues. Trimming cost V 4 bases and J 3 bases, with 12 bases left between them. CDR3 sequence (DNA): TGTGCCACCAGTGAGGGTCTGGGCTACAATCAGCCCCAGCATTTT. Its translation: CATSEGLGYNQPQHF.

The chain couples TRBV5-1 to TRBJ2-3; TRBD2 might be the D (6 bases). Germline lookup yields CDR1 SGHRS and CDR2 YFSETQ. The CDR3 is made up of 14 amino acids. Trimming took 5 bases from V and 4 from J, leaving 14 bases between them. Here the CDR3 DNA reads TGCGCCAGCAGAATGGGAGGAGGGCCAGATACGCAGTATTTT. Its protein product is CASRMGGGPDTQYF. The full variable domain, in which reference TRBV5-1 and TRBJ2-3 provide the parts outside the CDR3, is KAGVTQTPRYLIKTRGQQVTLSCSPISGHRSVSWYQQTPGQGLQFLFEYFSETQRNKGNFPGRFSGRQFSNSRSEMNVSTLELGDSALYLCASRMGGGPDTQYFGPGTRLTVL.

The CDR3 loop reads CASRRGGGNTIYF. The CDR3 nucleotides are TGTGCCAGCCGGCGGGGGGGTGGAAACACCATATATTTT. J is TRBJ1-3 and V is TRBV19, with D perhaps matching TRBD1 (5 bases). CDR1 is LNHDA, CDR2 SQIVND, per germline (reference sequence). The CDR3 extends over 13 amino acids. The ends were cut back, 9 bases at V and 3 bases at J, with 12 bases in the middle.

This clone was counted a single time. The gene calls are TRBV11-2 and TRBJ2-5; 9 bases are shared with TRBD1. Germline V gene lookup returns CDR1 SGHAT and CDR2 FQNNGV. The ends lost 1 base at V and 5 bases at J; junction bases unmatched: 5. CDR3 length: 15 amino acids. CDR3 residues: CASSLVRTGEETQYF. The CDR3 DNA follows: TGTGCCAGCAGCTTAGTCCGGACAGGGGAGGAGACCCAGTACTTC. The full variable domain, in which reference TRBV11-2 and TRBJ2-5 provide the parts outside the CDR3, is EAGVAQSPRYKIIEKRQSVAFWCNPISGHATLYWYQQILGQGPKLLIQFQNNGVVDDSQLPKDRFSAERLKGVDSTLKIQPAKLEDSAVYLCASSLVRTGEETQYFGPGTRLLVL.

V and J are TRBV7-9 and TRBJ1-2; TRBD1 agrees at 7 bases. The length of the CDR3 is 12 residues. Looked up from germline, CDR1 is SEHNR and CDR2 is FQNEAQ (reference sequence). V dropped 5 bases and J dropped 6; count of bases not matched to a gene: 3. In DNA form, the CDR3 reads TGTGCCAGCAGCGGAGGGGGCAATGGCTACACCTTC. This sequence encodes CASSGGGNGYTF.

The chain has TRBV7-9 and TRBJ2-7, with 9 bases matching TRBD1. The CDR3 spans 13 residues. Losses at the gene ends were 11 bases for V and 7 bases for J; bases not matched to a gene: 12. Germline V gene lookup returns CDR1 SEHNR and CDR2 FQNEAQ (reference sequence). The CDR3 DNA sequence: TGTGCCGGAGAAAAACAGGGGGCGAGAGAGCAGTACTTC. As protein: CAGEKQGAREQYF.

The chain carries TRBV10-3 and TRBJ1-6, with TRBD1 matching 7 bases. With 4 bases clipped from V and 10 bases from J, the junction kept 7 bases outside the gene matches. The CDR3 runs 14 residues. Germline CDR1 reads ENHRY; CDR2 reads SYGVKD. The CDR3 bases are TGTGCCATCAGTGGACAGGGAGAAGGGTCACCCCTCCACTTT. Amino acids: CAISGQGEGSPLHF.

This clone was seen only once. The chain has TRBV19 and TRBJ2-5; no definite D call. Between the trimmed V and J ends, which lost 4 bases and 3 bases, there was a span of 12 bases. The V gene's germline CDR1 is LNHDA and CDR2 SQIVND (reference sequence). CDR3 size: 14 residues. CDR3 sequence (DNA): TGTGCCAGTAGTAGTTCCACTACGAAAGAGACCCAGTACTTC. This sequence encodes CASSSSTTKETQYF.

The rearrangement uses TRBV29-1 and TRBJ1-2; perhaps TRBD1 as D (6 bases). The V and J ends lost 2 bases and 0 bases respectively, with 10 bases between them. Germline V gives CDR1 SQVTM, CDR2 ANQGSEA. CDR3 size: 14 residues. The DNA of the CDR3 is TGCAGCGTTGAAACAGGGTCATCTAACTATGGCTACACCTTC. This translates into CSVETGSSNYGYTF.

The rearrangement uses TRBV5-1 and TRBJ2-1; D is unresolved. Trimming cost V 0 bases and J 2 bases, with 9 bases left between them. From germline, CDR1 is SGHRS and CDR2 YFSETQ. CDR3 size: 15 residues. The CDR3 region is CASSLDRETYNEQFF. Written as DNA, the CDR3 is TGCGCCAGCAGCTTGGACCGAGAAACCTACAATGAGCAGTTCTTC.

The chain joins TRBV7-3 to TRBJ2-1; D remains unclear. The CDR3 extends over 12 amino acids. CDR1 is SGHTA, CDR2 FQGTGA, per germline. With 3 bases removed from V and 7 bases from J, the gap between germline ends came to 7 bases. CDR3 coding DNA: TGTGCCAGCAGCTTCACGGGTAATGAGCAGTTCTTC. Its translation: CASSFTGNEQFF. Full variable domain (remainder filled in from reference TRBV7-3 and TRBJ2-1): GAGVSQTPSNKVTEKGKYVELRCDPISGHTALYWYRQSLGQGPEFLIYFQGTGAADDSGLPNDRFFAVRPEGSVSTLKIQRTERGDSAVYLCASSFTGNEQFFGPGTRLTVL.

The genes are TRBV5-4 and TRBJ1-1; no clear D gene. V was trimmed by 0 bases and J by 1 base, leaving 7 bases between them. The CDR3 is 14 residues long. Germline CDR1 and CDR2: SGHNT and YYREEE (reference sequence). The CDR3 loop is CASSLVASNTEAFF. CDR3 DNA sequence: TGTGCCAGCAGCTTGGTGGCATCGAACACTGAAGCTTTCTTT.

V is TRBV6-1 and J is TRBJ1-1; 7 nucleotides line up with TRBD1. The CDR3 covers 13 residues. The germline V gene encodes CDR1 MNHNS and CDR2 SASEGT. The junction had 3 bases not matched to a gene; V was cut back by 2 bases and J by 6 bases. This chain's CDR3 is CASSEFDRAEAFF. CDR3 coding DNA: TGTGCCAGCAGTGAATTCGACAGGGCTGAAGCTTTCTTT.

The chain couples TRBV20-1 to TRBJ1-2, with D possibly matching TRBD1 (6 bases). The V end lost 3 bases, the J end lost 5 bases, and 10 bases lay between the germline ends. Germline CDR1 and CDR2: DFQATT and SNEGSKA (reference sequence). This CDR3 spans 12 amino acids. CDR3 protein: CSASLGGYGYTF. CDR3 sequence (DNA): TGCAGTGCTAGTCTAGGGGGTTATGGCTACACCTTC.

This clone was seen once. CDR3 region: CSGGSRDSLQETQYF. The CDR3 DNA is TGCAGCGGAGGGTCCCGGGACAGCTTACAAGAGACCCAGTACTTC. V is TRBV29-1 and J is TRBJ2-5; TRBD1 aligns across 7 bases. This CDR3 region has 15 residues. The trim removed 7 bases at V and 2 bases at J, leaving 13 bases unmatched. Germline-derived CDR1 and CDR2 are SQVTM and ANQGSEA.

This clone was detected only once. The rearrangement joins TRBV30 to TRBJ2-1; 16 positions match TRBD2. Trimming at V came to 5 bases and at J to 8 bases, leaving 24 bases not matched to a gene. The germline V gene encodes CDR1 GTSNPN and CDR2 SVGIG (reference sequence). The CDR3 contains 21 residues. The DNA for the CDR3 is TGTGCCTGGGCGCCCTACACCGGGACTAGCGGGGGGGAGACGTTTGTTTATGAGCAGTTCTTC. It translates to CAWAPYTGTSGGETFVYEQFF. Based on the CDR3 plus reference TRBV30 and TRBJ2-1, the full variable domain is SQTIHQWPATLVQPVGSPLSLECTVEGTSNPNLYWYRQAAGRGLQLLFYSVGIGQISSEVPQNLSASRPQDRQFILSSKKLLLSDSGFYLCAWAPYTGTSGGETFVYEQFFGPGTRLTVL.

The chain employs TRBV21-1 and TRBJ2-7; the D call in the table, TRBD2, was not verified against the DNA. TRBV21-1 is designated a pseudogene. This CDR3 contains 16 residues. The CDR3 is CASRSRREVGVDEQYF. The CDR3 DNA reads TGTGCCAGTAGGAGTCGTCGGGAGGTTGGGGTCGACGAGCAGTACTTC.

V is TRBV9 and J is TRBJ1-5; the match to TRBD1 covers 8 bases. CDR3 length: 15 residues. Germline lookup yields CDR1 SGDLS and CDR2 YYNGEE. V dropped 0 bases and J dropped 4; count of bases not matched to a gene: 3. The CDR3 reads CASSVGQGLNQPQHF. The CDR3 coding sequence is TGTGCCAGCAGCGTAGGACAGGGGCTAAATCAGCCCCAGCATTTT.

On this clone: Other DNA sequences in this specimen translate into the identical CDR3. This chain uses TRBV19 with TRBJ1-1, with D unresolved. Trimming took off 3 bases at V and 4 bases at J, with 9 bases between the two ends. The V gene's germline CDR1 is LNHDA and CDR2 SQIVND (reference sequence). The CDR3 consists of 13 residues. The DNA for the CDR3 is TGTGCCAGTAGTATGAGGGAAGGCACTGAAGCTTTCTTT. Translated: CASSMREGTEAFF.

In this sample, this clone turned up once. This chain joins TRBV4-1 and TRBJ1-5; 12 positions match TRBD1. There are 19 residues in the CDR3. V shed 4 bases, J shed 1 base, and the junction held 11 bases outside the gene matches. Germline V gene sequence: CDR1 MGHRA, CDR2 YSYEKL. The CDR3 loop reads CASSLLGGQGASSNQPQHF. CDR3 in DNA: TGCGCCAGCAGCCTCCTTGGGGGACAGGGGGCTTCGAGCAATCAGCCCCAGCATTTT.